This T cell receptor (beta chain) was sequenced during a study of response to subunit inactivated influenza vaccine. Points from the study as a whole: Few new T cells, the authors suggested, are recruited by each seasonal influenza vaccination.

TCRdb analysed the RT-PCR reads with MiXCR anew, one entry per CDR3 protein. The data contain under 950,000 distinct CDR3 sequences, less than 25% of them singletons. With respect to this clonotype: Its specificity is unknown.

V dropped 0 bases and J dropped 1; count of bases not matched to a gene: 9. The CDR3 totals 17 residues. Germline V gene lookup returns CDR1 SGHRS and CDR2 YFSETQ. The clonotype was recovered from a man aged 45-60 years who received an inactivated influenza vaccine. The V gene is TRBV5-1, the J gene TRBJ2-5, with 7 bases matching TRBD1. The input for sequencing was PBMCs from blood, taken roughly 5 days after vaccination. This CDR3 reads CASSLAVAGGPQETQYF. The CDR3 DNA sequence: TGCGCCAGCAGCTTGGCCGTCGCAGGGGGTCCCCAAGAGACCCAGTACTTC.